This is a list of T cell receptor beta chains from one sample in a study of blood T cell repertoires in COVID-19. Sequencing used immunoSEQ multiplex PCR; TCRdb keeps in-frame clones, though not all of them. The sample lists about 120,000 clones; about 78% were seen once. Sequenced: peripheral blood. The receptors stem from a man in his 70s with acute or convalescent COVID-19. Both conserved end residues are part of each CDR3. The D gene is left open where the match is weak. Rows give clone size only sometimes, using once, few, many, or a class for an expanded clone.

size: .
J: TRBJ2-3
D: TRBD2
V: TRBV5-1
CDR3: CASSFSTSGTDTQYF
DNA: TGCGCCAGCAGCTTTTCGACTAGCGGGACAGATACGCAGTATTTT

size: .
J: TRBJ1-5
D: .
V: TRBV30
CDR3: CAWRSGLGQPQHF
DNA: TGTGCCTGGAGGTCTGGGCTTGGTCAGCCCCAGCATTTT

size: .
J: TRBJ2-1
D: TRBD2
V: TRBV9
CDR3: CASSFSSGGPFNEQFF
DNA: TGTGCCAGCAGCTTCAGTAGCGGGGGGCCGTTCAATGAGCAGTTCTTC

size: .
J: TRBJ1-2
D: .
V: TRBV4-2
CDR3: CASSQTTEQFNYGYTF
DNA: TGTGCCAGCAGCCAAACGACAGAACAGTTTAACTATGGCTACACCTTC

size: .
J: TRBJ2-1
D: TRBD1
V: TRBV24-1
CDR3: CATSGRTGGVQFF
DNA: TGTGCCACCAGTGGTCGGACAGGGGGCGTGCAGTTCTTC

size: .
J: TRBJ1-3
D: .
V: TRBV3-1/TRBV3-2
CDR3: CASSLYGNTIYF
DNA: TGTGCCAGCAGCCTTTATGGAAACACCATATATTTT

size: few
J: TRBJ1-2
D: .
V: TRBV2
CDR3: CASSRTEYGYTF
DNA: TGTGCCAGCAGTAGGACTGAGTATGGCTACACCTTC

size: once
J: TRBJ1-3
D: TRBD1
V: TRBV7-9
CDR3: CASSFLTFDRGSSGNTIYF
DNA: TGTGCCAGCAGCTTTCTGACATTCGACAGGGGGTCCTCTGGAAACACCATATATTTT

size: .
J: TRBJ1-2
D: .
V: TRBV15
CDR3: CATSRDLQGSNHGYTF
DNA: TGTGCCACCAGCAGAGATTTGCAGGGGAGTAATCATGGCTACACCTTC

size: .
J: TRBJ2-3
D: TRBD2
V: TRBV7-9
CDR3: CASSLGLAGGGTDTQYF
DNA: TGTGCCAGCAGCTTGGGACTAGCGGGGGGCGGGACAGATACGCAGTATTTT

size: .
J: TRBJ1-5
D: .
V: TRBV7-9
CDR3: CASSLAGGGRVGNQPQHF
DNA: TGTGCCAGCAGCTTAGCGGGCGGGGGGCGTGTGGGCAATCAGCCCCAGCATTTT

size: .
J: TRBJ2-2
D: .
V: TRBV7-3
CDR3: CASSLSVGNTGELFF
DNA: TGTGCCAGCAGCTTAAGTGTGGGCAACACCGGGGAGCTGTTTTTT

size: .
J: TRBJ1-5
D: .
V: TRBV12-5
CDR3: CASGSAAHQPQHF
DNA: TGTGCTAGTGGTTCCGCCGCACACCAGCCCCAGCATTTT

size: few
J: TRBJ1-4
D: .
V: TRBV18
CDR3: CASSPQVSANEKLFF
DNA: TGTGCCAGCTCACCACAAGTCAGTGCTAATGAAAAACTGTTTTTT

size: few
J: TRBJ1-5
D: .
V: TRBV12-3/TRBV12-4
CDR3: CASSATVNQPQHF
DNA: TGTGCCAGCAGTGCGACAGTCAATCAGCCCCAGCATTTT

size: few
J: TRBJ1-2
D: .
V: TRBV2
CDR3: CASSEARAAVNYGYTF
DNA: TGTGCCAGCAGTGAAGCGAGGGCGGCGGTTAACTATGGCTACACCTTC

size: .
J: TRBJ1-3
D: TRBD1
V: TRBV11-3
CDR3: CASSPRTGPVSGNTIYF
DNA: TGTGCCAGCAGCCCCCGGACAGGACCCGTCTCTGGAAACACCATATATTTT